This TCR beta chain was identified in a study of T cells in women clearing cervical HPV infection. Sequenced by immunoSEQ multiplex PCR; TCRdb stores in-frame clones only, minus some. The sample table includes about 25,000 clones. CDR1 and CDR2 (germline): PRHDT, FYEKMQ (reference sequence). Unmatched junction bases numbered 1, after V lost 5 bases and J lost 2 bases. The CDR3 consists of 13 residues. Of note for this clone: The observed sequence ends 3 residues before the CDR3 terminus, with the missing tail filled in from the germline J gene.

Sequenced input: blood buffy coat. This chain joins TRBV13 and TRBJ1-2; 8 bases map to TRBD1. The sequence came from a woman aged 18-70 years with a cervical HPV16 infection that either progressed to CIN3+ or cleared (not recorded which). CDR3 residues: CASSRTGNYGYTF. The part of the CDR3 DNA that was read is TGTGCCAGCAGCCGGACAGGGAACTATGGC.